These 29 T cell receptor beta chains came from one sample sequenced in a study of blood T cell repertoires in COVID-19. Assay used: immunoSEQ multiplex PCR; TCRdb lists only in-frame clones, some missing. The sample records more than 300,000 clones, 80% to 90% being singletons. The source material was PBMCs or T cells enriched from blood (not recorded which). These receptors were collected from a middle-aged man in a cohort exposed to, infected with or recovered from COVID-19 (not recorded which).

The rearrangement uses TRBV18 and TRBJ1-2; D might be TRBD1 (5 bases). V was cut by 1 base and J by 2 bases, with 11 bases left in between. This CDR3 is built from 15 residues. CDR1 KGHSH and CDR2 LQKENI come from the germline V gene. The CDR3 sequence is CASSPQQGWNYGYTF. The CDR3 DNA sequence: TGTGCCAGCTCACCACAGCAGGGATGGAACTATGGCTACACCTTC.

The gene calls are TRBV7-9 and TRBJ2-7, with D possibly TRBD1 on 5 matching bases. V was shortened by 4 bases and J by 4 bases, with 8 bases between the two germline ends. The CDR3 sequence is 12 residues long. The germline gives CDR1 SEHNR, CDR2 FQNEAQ (reference sequence). The CDR3 here is CASSYGQYEQYF. DNA of the CDR3: TGTGCCAGCAGCTATGGACAATACGAGCAGTACTTC.

Regarding this clone: This specimen includes other DNA sequences encoding the same CDR3. The chain recombines TRBV7-9 with TRBJ2-7; TRBD2 matches at 12 bases. The V and J ends lost 3 bases and 3 bases, in that order; junction bases with no gene match: 0. CDR1 and CDR2 (germline): SEHNR, FQNEAQ (reference sequence). CDR3 length: 14 amino acids. CDR3 nucleotide sequence: TGTGCCAGCAGCTTGACTAGCGGGAGCTACGAGCAGTACTTC. Its translation is CASSLTSGSYEQYF.

V usage is TRBV30 and J usage is TRBJ2-3, with TRBD2 matching over 11 bases. Germline-derived CDR1 and CDR2 are GTSNPN and SVGIG (reference sequence). The V segment lost 4 bases and the J segment 10 bases; nucleotides outside the gene matches: 19. This CDR3 contains 17 residues. CDR3 coding DNA: TGTGCCTGGACCCGAGGAAAACTAGCGGGAGAATTGTCCGCGCAGTATTTT. This gives the protein CAWTRGKLAGELSAQYF.

The chain uses TRBV28 and TRBJ2-7, with D maybe TRBD2 (5 bases). The V end lost 1 base, the J end lost 3 bases, and 16 bases lay between the germline ends. The germline V gene encodes CDR1 MDHEN and CDR2 SYDVKM. CDR3 length: 16 amino acids. Here the CDR3 DNA reads TGTGCCAGCAGTTTATCTTCCGTAGGGAGTAACTACGAGCAGTACTTC. It encodes CASSLSSVGSNYEQYF.

This clone was seen a few times. V and J are TRBV15 and TRBJ1-2; TRBD1 matches 12 bases. The trim removed 3 bases at V and 7 bases at J, leaving 9 bases unmatched. CDR1 is LNHNV, CDR2 YYDKDF, per germline (reference sequence). The CDR3 has 16 amino acids. The CDR3 is CATSRGRDRGRGGYTF. The CDR3 region has the DNA TGTGCCACCAGCAGGGGAAGGGACAGGGGGCGCGGTGGCTACACCTTC.

This clone was counted once. The chain uses TRBV28 and TRBJ1-1; no firm D call. CDR3 length: 13 amino acids. Trimming stripped 1 base from V and 5 bases from J, with 8 bases between. Germline CDR1 and CDR2: MDHEN and SYDVKM. CDR3 sequence: CASSLSARTEAFF. The CDR3 DNA reads TGTGCCAGCAGTTTATCAGCGAGGACTGAAGCTTTCTTT.

V gene TRBV6-5 combines with J gene TRBJ1-2, with 8 positions matching TRBD1. V trimming: 8 bases; J trimming: 8 bases; junction bases outside the gene matches: 10. The CDR3 has 13 amino acids. Germline CDR1 and CDR2: MNHEY and SVGAGI. CDR3 in amino acids: CASAQSGGGGYTF. CDR3 nucleotides: TGTGCCAGCGCCCAATCAGGGGGCGGGGGCTACACCTTC.

The chain has TRBV6-5 and TRBJ2-7; D may be TRBD1 (6 bases). Germline CDR1 reads MNHEY; CDR2 reads SVGAGI. This CDR3 has 14 residues. Trimming pared 2 bases from V and 6 bases from J, leaving 14 bases between. The CDR3 region is CASSYGTPLGEQYF. CDR3 coding DNA: TGTGCCAGCAGTTACGGGACACCTCTAGGCGAGCAGTACTTC.

CDR3 amino acids: CASSRPGQGTDTQYF. In DNA form, the CDR3 reads TGCGCCAGCAGCCGACCGGGACAGGGTACAGATACGCAGTATTTT. The J gene is TRBJ2-3, the V gene TRBV4-1; TRBD1 matches 9 bases. The J segment lost 3 bases and the V segment lost 4 bases, leaving 5 bases of the junction unmatched. CDR3 length: 15 residues. CDR1 and CDR2 from the germline V gene are MGHRA and YSYEKL.

This chain joins TRBV6-5 and TRBJ1-2; no reliable D call. Germline V lookup: CDR1 MNHEY, CDR2 SVGAGI. Deletions cut 6 bases from V and 4 bases from J, with 15 bases between. The CDR3 runs 14 residues. The CDR3 coding sequence is TGTGCCAGCAGCTCCATACCGCACAGCTATGGCTACACCTTC. Residues: CASSSIPHSYGYTF.

A few counts support this clone. CDR3 in amino acids: CATRGGTEAFF. The CDR3 DNA is TGTGCCACCAGGGGAGGCACTGAAGCTTTCTTT. The J gene is TRBJ1-1, the V gene TRBV10-3; TRBD1 might be the D (6 bases). This CDR3 is built from 11 residues. Germline V gene lookup returns CDR1 ENHRY and CDR2 SYGVKD. V was pared by 10 bases and J by 4 bases, with 10 bases between.

This chain uses TRBV11-3 with TRBJ2-3; D perhaps matches TRBD1 (6 bases). The V end lost 4 bases, the J end lost 5 bases, and 13 bases lay between the germline ends. The CDR3 consists of 14 residues. Germline V gene sequence: CDR1 SGHNT, CDR2 YENEEA. The CDR3 loop reads CASSSQRDKDTQYF. CDR3 DNA: TGTGCCAGCAGCTCCCAGAGGGACAAAGATACGCAGTATTTT.

Written as DNA, the CDR3 is TGTGCCAGCAGCGTTCTCAGGGTAGAGAGTGGCTACACCTTC. It codes for CASSVLRVESGYTF. This chain joins TRBV2 and TRBJ1-2; possible D gene TRBD1, 5 bases. The CDR3 has 14 amino acids. V lost 6 bases and J 7 bases, leaving 18 bases between the germline ends. CDR1 is SNHLY and CDR2 is FYNNEI in the germline V gene.

The rearrangement uses TRBV9 and TRBJ2-7; 7 bases are a match to TRBD1. The V and J ends lost 3 bases and 3 bases, in that order; junction bases with no gene match: 15. Germline assignment: CDR1 SGDLS and CDR2 YYNGEE. The CDR3 runs to 17 residues. The chain's CDR3 is CASSARQGPTPYYEQYF. DNA for the CDR3: TGTGCCAGCAGCGCCCGACAGGGCCCCACCCCATACTACGAGCAGTACTTC.

The chain uses TRBV18 and TRBJ2-7; TRBD1 matches 7 bases. The CDR3 is 14 residues long. The V and J ends lost 3 bases and 4 bases, in that order; junction bases with no gene match: 6. Germline loops: CDR1 KGHSH, CDR2 LQKENI. The CDR3 sequence is CASSPTGTAYEQYF. The CDR3 nucleotides read TGTGCCAGCTCACCGACCGGGACAGCTTACGAGCAGTACTTC.

The table lists this clone with a few counts. For the CDR3, the DNA is TGCAGTGCTAGTCGGGGTTCTGGTAATTCACCCCTCCACTTT. Protein: CSASRGSGNSPLHF. This chain links TRBV20-1 with TRBJ1-6; D ambiguous. The V gene lost 3 bases and the J gene lost 6 bases, with 12 bases spanning the gap. Germline CDR1 and CDR2: DFQATT and SNEGSKA (reference sequence). CDR3 length: 14 residues.

The table lists this clone with a count of one. CDR3 region: CASSSRTGGDTQYF. CDR3 coding DNA: TGTGCCAGCAGCTCGAGGACAGGGGGAGATACGCAGTATTTT. This sequence joins TRBV7-2 and TRBJ2-3, with 10 bases that match TRBD1. The CDR3 extends over 14 amino acids. Germline CDR1 is SGHTA and CDR2 is FQGNSA. Trimming took 4 bases from V and 5 from J; bases not matched to a gene: 3.

The sample holds one count of this clone. Other DNA sequences in this specimen translate into the identical CDR3. The chain recombines TRBV5-1 with TRBJ2-5; TRBD2 might be the D (5 bases). The CDR3 is 13 amino acids. Germline values: CDR1 SGHRS, CDR2 YFSETQ. V was trimmed by 0 bases and J by 5 bases, leaving 8 bases between them. CDR3 loop: CASSLGGSETQYF. The DNA for the CDR3 is TGCGCCAGCAGCTTGGGAGGGAGTGAGACCCAGTACTTC.

This chain joins TRBV19 and TRBJ2-1, with a weak D call TRBD2 (5 bases). The V end lost 3 bases, the J end lost 2 bases, and 14 bases lay between the germline ends. The CDR3 loop spans 16 amino acids. Looked up from germline, CDR1 is LNHDA and CDR2 is SQIVND (reference sequence). The CDR3: CASSIWLAITYNEQFF. The CDR3 bases are TGTGCCAGTAGTATTTGGCTAGCCATCACCTACAATGAGCAGTTCTTC.

This clone was detected once. The V call is TRBV15, the J call TRBJ2-1; D may be TRBD2 (6 bases). The CDR3 runs to 16 residues. The germline CDR1 and CDR2 sequences are LNHNV and YYDKDF (reference sequence). Trimming removed 3 bases at V and 8 bases at J, with 20 bases between. The DNA for the CDR3 is TGTGCCACCAGCAGGGGTGGAGGGATGGCCCTACATGAGCAGTTCTTC. Protein product: CATSRGGGMALHEQFF.

The chain uses TRBV6-5 and TRBJ1-3; weak D call: TRBD1 (5 bases). Germline V gives CDR1 MNHEY, CDR2 SVGAGI. Trimming pared 6 bases from V and 4 bases from J, leaving 10 bases between. The CDR3 totals 13 residues. The CDR3 sequence: CASRPTDGNTIYF. As DNA, the CDR3 is TGTGCCAGCAGGCCGACAGACGGAAACACCATATATTTT.

This clone occurred once. The chain uses TRBV18 and TRBJ2-5; D is perhaps TRBD1 (6 bases). This CDR3 region has 14 residues. V was cut by 5 bases and J by 9 bases, with 19 bases left in between. Germline lookup yields CDR1 KGHSH and CDR2 LQKENI. As DNA, the CDR3 is TGTGCCAGCTCAACCCAAAGACAGGAGGAGGCCCAGTACTTC. Translation: CASSTQRQEEAQYF.

CDR3 DNA sequence: TGTGCCAGCAGCGTAGCTGCTAGCGGGAGGGGGCACTACGAGCAGTACTTC. The encoded protein is CASSVAASGRGHYEQYF. This chain uses TRBV9 with TRBJ2-7; 12 positions match TRBD2. The CDR3 has 17 amino acids. The J segment lost 3 bases and the V segment lost 0 bases, leaving 7 bases of the junction unmatched. Germline assignment: CDR1 SGDLS and CDR2 YYNGEE.

The chain employs TRBV27 and TRBJ1-5; D not certain. This CDR3 region has 14 residues. The germline V gene encodes CDR1 MNHEY and CDR2 SMNVEV (reference sequence). Trimming pared 3 bases from V and 3 bases from J, leaving 9 bases between. The CDR3 protein is CASSFGRNNQPQHF. DNA for the CDR3: TGTGCCAGCAGTTTTGGCAGGAACAATCAGCCCCAGCATTTT.

The chain carries TRBV30 and TRBJ1-1, with D perhaps matching TRBD1 (6 bases). V was shortened by 5 bases and J by 6 bases, with 13 bases between the two germline ends. CDR1 GTSNPN and CDR2 SVGIG come from the germline V gene (reference sequence). The CDR3 loop spans 12 amino acids. The CDR3: CAWQGSGPEAFF. As DNA, the CDR3 is TGTGCCTGGCAGGGGAGCGGTCCTGAAGCTTTCTTT.

The chain carries TRBV5-1 and TRBJ2-6; D may be TRBD1 (6 bases). There are 15 residues in the CDR3. V was pared by 1 base and J by 2 bases, with 7 bases between. Looked up from germline, CDR1 is SGHRS and CDR2 is YFSETQ. As DNA, the CDR3 is TGCGCCAGCAGCTTGCAGGGGCCTGGGGCCAACGTCCTGACTTTC. Its translation: CASSLQGPGANVLTF.

This clone was seen once. The chain links TRBV5-1 to TRBJ2-1; 13 nucleotides line up with TRBD2. This CDR3 contains 15 residues. Losses at the gene ends were 3 bases for V and 6 bases for J; bases not matched to a gene: 3. The germline V gene has CDR1 SGHRS and CDR2 YFSETQ. The CDR3 region has the DNA TGCGCCAGCAGCTGGACTAGCGGGAGCCTCAATGAGCAGTTCTTC. It specifies CASSWTSGSLNEQFF.

The CDR3 DNA follows: TGCGCCAGCAGCTTCACATTCAACACCGGGGAGCTGTTTTTT. Translation gives CASSFTFNTGELFF. This sequence joins TRBV5-1 and TRBJ2-2; D not resolved. The CDR3 contains 14 residues. CDR1 is SGHRS, CDR2 YFSETQ, per germline. Between the trimmed V and J ends, which lost 2 bases and 2 bases, there was a span of 7 bases.